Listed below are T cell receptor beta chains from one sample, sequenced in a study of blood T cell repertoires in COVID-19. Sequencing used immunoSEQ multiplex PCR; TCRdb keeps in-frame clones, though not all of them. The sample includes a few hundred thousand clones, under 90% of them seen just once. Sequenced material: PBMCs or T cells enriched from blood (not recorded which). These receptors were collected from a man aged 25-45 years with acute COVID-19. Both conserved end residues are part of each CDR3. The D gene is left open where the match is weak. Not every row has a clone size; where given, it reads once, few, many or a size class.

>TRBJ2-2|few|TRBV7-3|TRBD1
TGTGCCAGCAGCTTAGACAGGGTCACCGGAACCGGGGAGCTGTTTTTT
CASSLDRVTGTGELFF
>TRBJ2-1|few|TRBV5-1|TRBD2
TGTGCCAGCAGCACCGGGACTAGCGGGAGGGCCGTGCAGTTCTTC
CASSTGTSGRAVQFF
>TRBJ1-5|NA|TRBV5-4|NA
TGTGCCAGCAGCTTGGGGGGCGAGAATCAGCCCCAGCATTTT
CASSLGGENQPQHF
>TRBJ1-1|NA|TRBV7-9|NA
TGTGCCAGCAGCCGATGGTTGGAGGGGACTGAAGCTTTCTTT
CASSRWLEGTEAFF
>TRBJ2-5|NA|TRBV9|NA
TGTGCCAGCAGCGAGTCCCCACATGCGGGCAGGCAAGAGACCCAGTACTTC
CASSESPHAGRQETQYF
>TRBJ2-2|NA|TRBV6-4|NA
TGTGCCAGCAGCCCCCGAGGGGGTCGAAACACCGGGGAGCTGTTTTTT
CASSPRGGRNTGELFF
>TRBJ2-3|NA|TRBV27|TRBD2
TGTGCCAGCACGGGAGGACTGGCGGACCTCCCCCCAGATACGCAGTATTTT
CASTGGLADLPPDTQYF
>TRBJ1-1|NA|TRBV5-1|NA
TGCGCCAGCAGCTTGGAGCAGGGCACAACCACTGAAGCTTTCTTT
CASSLEQGTTTEAFF
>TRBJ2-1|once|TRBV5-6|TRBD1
TGTGCCAGCAGCTTGCTCCGACTGACAGGGAGCTCCTACAATGAGCAGTTCTTC
CASSLLRLTGSSYNEQFF
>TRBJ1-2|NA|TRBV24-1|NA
TGTGCCACCAGTGTTTCGGGGAACTATGGCTACACCTTC
CATSVSGNYGYTF
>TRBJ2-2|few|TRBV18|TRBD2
TGTGCCAGCTCACCAAAACTAGCGGACCCCACCGGGGAGCTGTTTTTT
CASSPKLADPTGELFF
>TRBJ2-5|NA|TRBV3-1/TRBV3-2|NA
TGTGCCAGCAGCCTTGACTTTTCGGGGGTCCAAGAGACCCAGTACTTC
CASSLDFSGVQETQYF
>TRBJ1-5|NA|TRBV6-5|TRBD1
TGTGCCAGCAGCTGGGACAGGACAAGCAATCAGCCCCAGCATTTT
CASSWDRTSNQPQHF
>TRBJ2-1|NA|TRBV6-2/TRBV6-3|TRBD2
TGTGCCAGCAGTTACGCTAGCGGGGGGGCCTTTAACAATGAGCAGTTCTTC
CASSYASGGAFNNEQFF
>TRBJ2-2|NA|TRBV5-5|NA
TGTGCCAGCAGCTCCTCGACAGGACCTGGCACCGGGGAGCTGTTTTTT
CASSSSTGPGTGELFF
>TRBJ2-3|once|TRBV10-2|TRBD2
TGCGCCAGCTCGACTAGCGGGGGAACAGATACGCAGTATTTT
CASSTSGGTDTQYF
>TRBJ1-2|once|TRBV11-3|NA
TGTGCCAGCAGCTTTGGGCATGGCTACACCTTC
CASSFGHGYTF
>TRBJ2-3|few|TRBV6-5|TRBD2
TGTGCGGCGGGGAGCGGGAGTTCGGGTGATACGCAGTATTTT
CAAGSGSSGDTQYF
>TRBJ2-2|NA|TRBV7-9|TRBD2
TGTGCCAGCAGCATCTTAGCGGGAGGGACCGGGGAGCTGTTTTTT
CASSILAGGTGELFF
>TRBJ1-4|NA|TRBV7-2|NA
TGTGCCAGCAGCTTCGGCAGGGGAAGTGAAAAACTGTTTTTT
CASSFGRGSEKLFF
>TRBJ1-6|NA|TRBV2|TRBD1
TGTGCCAGCAGTGAAGTAGGGGGCAATTCACCCCTCCACTTT
CASSEVGGNSPLHF
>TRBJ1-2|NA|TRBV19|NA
TGTGCCAGTACCCGAGGGTTGCATGGCTACACCTTC
CASTRGLHGYTF
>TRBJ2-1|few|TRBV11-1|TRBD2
TGTGCCAGCAGCACGGGGGGGTGGGACTACCCGTTCTTC
CASSTGGWDYPFF
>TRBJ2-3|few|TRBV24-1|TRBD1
TGTGCCACCAGTGATCTCACAGGGGGCCCGGCAGATACGCAGTATTTT
CATSDLTGGPADTQYF
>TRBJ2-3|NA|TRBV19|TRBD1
TGTGCCAGTAGGACGTTTGGGACAGGGGGCCCGGATACGCAGTATTTT
CASRTFGTGGPDTQYF
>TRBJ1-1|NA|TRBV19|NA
TGTGCCAGTAGCGCCGTGGGAGGGTTCCCTGAAGCTTTCTTT
CASSAVGGFPEAFF
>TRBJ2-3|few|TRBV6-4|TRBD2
TGTGCCAGCAGTGTAGAAGCGGGAGGCACAGATACGCAGTATTTT
CASSVEAGGTDTQYF
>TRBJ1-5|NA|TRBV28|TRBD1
TGTGCCAGCAGTGCCCCGGGACAGGGGGCATCGAGCAATCAGCCCCAGCATTTT
CASSAPGQGASSNQPQHF
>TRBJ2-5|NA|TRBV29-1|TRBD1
TGCAGCGTTGTTTTCCCGGGACAGGGAGAGACCCAGTACTTC
CSVVFPGQGETQYF
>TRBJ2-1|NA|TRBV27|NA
TGTGCCAGCAGTGAGGACAGACTACCCAACAATGAGCAGTTCTTC
CASSEDRLPNNEQFF
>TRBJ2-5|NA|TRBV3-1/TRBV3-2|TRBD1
TGTGCCAGCAGCCCCCAGGGGGCAGGAACCCAAGAGACCCAGTACTTC
CASSPQGAGTQETQYF
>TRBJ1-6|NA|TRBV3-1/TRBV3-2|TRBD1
TGTGCCAGCAGCCCGGGACAGGGGGGCAATTCACCCCTCCACTTT
CASSPGQGGNSPLHF
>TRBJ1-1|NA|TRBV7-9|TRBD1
TGTGCCAGCAGCCAACAGGGGGGACTGTCGGCTGAAGCTTTCTTT
CASSQQGGLSAEAFF
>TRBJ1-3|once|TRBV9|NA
TGTGCCAGCAGCGTAGATAAAGGGCAGGGGAACACCATATATTTT
CASSVDKGQGNTIYF
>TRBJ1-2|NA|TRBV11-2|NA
TGTGCCAGCAACCCGGGTGGACAGTACTATGGCTACACCTTC
CASNPGGQYYGYTF
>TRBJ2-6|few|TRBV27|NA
TGTGCCAGCAAATTTATTGAGACACTCTCTGGGGCCAACGTCCTGACTTTC
CASKFIETLSGANVLTF
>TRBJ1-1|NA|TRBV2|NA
TGTGCCAGCAGTGAATTCCGCGTCGAGGAGGCTTTCTTT
CASSEFRVEEAFF
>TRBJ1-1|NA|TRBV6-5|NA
TGTGCCAGCAGCGAGGCCCTGAACACTGAAGCTTTCTTT
CASSEALNTEAFF
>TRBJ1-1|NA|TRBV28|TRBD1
TGTGCCAGCAGTTTAGCACAGGGGACCATGAACACTGAAGCTTTCTTT
CASSLAQGTMNTEAFF
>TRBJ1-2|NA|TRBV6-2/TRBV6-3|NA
TGTGCCAGCAGTCAGACCCAGACAGGCCACTATGGCTACACCTTC
CASSQTQTGHYGYTF
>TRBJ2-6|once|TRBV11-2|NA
TGTGCCAGCAGCCCCCTTGGGGCCAACGTCCTGACTTTC
CASSPLGANVLTF
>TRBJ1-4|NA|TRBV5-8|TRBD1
TGTGCCAGCAGCACGCAACAGGGGTATGAAAAACTGTTTTTT
CASSTQQGYEKLFF
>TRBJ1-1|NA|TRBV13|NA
TGTGCCAGCAGCTCCCGCCGACAGTACAACACTGAAGCTTTCTTT
CASSSRRQYNTEAFF
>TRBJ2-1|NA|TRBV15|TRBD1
TGTGCCACCAGCAGAGAGATGGGGGACAGCTCCTACAATGAGCAGTTCTTC
CATSREMGDSSYNEQFF
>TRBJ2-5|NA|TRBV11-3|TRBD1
TGTGCCAGCAGCTTCGGGACAGGGGCGATCCAAGAGACCCAGTACTTC
CASSFGTGAIQETQYF
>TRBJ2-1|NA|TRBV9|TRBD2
TGTGCCAGCAGCACTAGCGGGACCTCCTACAATGAGCAGTTCTTC
CASSTSGTSYNEQFF
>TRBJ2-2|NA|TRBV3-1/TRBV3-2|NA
TGTGCCAGCAGCCAAGGGCGGGGATCCGGGGAGCTGTTTTTT
CASSQGRGSGELFF
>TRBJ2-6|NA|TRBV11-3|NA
TGTGCCAGCACCCGCTTAGGGGGCTCTGGGGCCAACGTCCTGACTTTC
CASTRLGGSGANVLTF
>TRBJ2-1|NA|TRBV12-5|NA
TGTGCTAGTGGTGCACTGGGGGGGCGGGTAAACAATGAGCAGTTCTTC
CASGALGGRVNNEQFF
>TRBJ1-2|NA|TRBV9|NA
TGTGCCAGCAGCGTAGATGCGGCTGGGTATGGCTACACCTTC
CASSVDAAGYGYTF
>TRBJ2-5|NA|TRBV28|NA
TGTGCCAGCAACGGGGAGGAGACCCAGTACTTC
CASNGEETQYF
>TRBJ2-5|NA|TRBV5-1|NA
TGCGCCAGCAGCTTGGAGGGCAGGGTGGGAGAGACCCAGTACTTC
CASSLEGRVGETQYF